The 5 T cell receptor beta chains below all came from one sample that was sequenced in a study of tumor-infiltrating lymphocytes in oesophageal squamous cell carcinoma. MiXCR was run by TCRdb on the PCR reads, yielding one entry per CDR3 protein. This table holds 15,000 to 25,000 distinct CDR3 sequences, approximately 40% found once. The specimen was normal esophageal tissue next to the tumor. The receptors were gathered from a male donor with esophageal squamous cell carcinoma.

The V and J genes are TRBV7-3 and TRBJ2-1; D possibly matches TRBD1 or TRBD2 (5 bases each). V gave up 2 bases and J gave up 3 bases, with 11 bases separating them. This CDR3 is 15 amino acids long. CDR1 and CDR2 (germline): SGHTA, FQGTGA. In DNA, the CDR3 is TGTGCCAGCAGCTTAGGGGGTTCCGTCTACAATGAGCAGTTCTTC. As protein: CASSLGGSVYNEQFF.

Many counts were recorded for this clonotype. CDR3 residues: CASSLYTGNTIYF. DNA of the CDR3: TGTGCCAGCAGTCTCTACACAGGAAACACCATATATTTT. The V and J genes are TRBV28 and TRBJ1-3; no clear D. The germline gives CDR1 MDHEN, CDR2 SYDVKM. The CDR3 consists of 13 residues. Trimming took 5 bases from V and 4 from J, leaving 9 bases between them. Filled out from reference TRBV28 and TRBJ1-3, the complete variable domain reads DVKVTQSSRYLVKRTGEKVFLECVQDMDHENMFWYRQDPGLGLRLIYFSYDVKMKEKGDIPEGYSVSREKKERFSLILESASTNQTSMYLCASSLYTGNTIYFGEGSWLTVV.

This clonotype was observed once. A read error is possible here, since a much larger clone lies one base away. The chain employs TRBV18 and TRBJ2-7; 7 positions agree with TRBD1. The CDR3 contains 15 residues. Germline CDR1 is KGHSH and CDR2 is LQKENI. With V trimmed by 3 bases and J by 7 bases, 12 bases remained unmatched. The CDR3 sequence: CASSPPGRGYNEQYF. The CDR3, as DNA: TGTGCCAGCTCACCCCCGGGCAGGGGGTACAATGAGCAGTACTTC.

Judged by abundance, this clonotype is medium-sized. The chain has TRBV7-2 and TRBJ1-1; weak D call: TRBD1 (5 bases). Trimming shortened V by 11 bases and J by 3 bases, and 19 bases separated the two germline ends. The CDR3 sequence is 14 residues long. Germline V gives CDR1 SGHTA, CDR2 FQGNSA. CDR3 DNA sequence: TGTGCCCCGGGACCCCAGGAAGGGGACACTGAAGCTTTCTTT. Residues: CAPGPQEGDTEAFF.

This clonotype was observed at least ten times. The gene calls are TRBV28 and TRBJ1-5; 8 bases align to TRBD1. Germline V gives CDR1 MDHEN, CDR2 SYDVKM. The junction had 10 bases not matched to a gene; V was cut back by 4 bases and J by 5 bases. The CDR3 runs 16 residues. CDR3 loop: CASSSPGQGADQPQHF. Written as DNA, the CDR3 is TGTGCCAGCAGTTCACCCGGGCAGGGGGCCGATCAGCCCCAGCATTTT.